The 2 T cell receptor beta chains in this list originate from one sample, sequenced in a study of blood T cells in healthy people across ages. The authors ran a second PCR of roughly 6 to 12 cycles using a sample-barcoded 5' primer and a J-beta primer mix. TCRdb recomputed calls from the 5' RACE reads with MiXCR, one row per CDR3 protein. The repertoire consists of some 780,000 distinct CDR3 sequences, with more than 55% occurring once and the leading ten covering roughly 25%. Material for sequencing was blood. These receptors originate from a man in his forties in good health.

J is TRBJ1-4 and V is TRBV2, with a tentative D call TRBD1 (5 bases). V was pared by 9 bases and J by 8 bases, with 16 bases between. The CDR3 covers 13 residues. CDR1 is SNHLY and CDR2 is FYNNEI in the germline V gene. The DNA for the CDR3 is TGTGCCAGTCAGGGTGGATGGGAAGAAAAACTGTTTTTT. Translated: CASQGGWEEKLFF.

The chain couples TRBV25-1 to TRBJ1-2; D is uncertain. This CDR3 spans 14 amino acids. V was trimmed by 3 bases and J by 8 bases, leaving 16 bases between them. Germline CDR1 reads MGHDK; CDR2 reads SYGVNS. The CDR3 is CASSDVHVYAGYTF. In DNA form, the CDR3 reads TGTGCCAGCAGTGATGTACACGTCTATGCGGGCTACACCTTC.